This is a list of T cell receptor beta chains from one sample in a study of cytomegalovirus exposure and HLA in healthy donors. Clones were read by immunoSEQ multiplex PCR, and TCRdb kept only the in-frame ones, dropping some. The repertoire includes around 130,000 clones, about two thirds of them detected once, and 2% to 3% sits in the top ten. Sequencing was carried out using PBMCs. These receptors were obtained from a woman between 55 and 75 years old in good health and CMV-seropositive. The CDR3 runs from the conserved cysteine through the conserved F or W. D genes are given only for firm matches. Only part of the rows carry a size: once, few, many, or a class if the clone is expanded.

D gene | J gene | V gene | clone size | CDR3 protein | CDR3 DNA
. | TRBJ1-1 | TRBV5-6 | . | CASSLADNVNTEAFF | TGTGCCAGCAGCTTGGCCGACAACGTGAACACTGAAGCTTTCTTT
. | TRBJ1-3 | TRBV25-1 | . | CASAISSGNTIYF | TGTGCCAGCGCGATTAGCTCTGGAAACACCATATATTTT
. | TRBJ1-1 | TRBV7-9 | . | CATRLGGGDVQAFF | TGTGCTACGCGCCTTGGGGGGGGCGATGTTCAAGCTTTCTTT
TRBD2 | TRBJ2-2 | TRBV5-6 | . | CASSTRLAGGPLDTGELFF | TGTGCCAGCAGCACCCGACTAGCGGGGGGACCATTAGACACCGGGGAGCTGTTTTTT
TRBD1 | TRBJ1-1 | TRBV29-1 | . | CSVRGTGENTEAFF | TGCAGTGTTCGAGGGACAGGGGAGAACACTGAAGCTTTCTTT
TRBD2 | TRBJ2-7 | TRBV9 | . | CASSPSGGASYEQYF | TGTGCCAGCAGTCCTAGCGGGGGGGCTTCCTACGAGCAGTACTTC
TRBD2 | TRBJ2-2 | TRBV4-2 | once | CASSLAGSTGELFF | TGTGCCAGCAGCCTAGCGGGGAGCACCGGGGAGCTGTTTTTT
. | TRBJ1-6 | TRBV19 | . | CASRFDSQYNSPLHF | TGTGCCAGTAGATTCGACAGCCAGTATAATTCACCCCTCCACTTT
TRBD1 | TRBJ1-2 | TRBV5-8 | . | CASRGQGWSYGYTF | TGTGCCAGCAGGGGACAGGGTTGGAGCTATGGCTACACCTTC
TRBD1 | TRBJ1-1 | TRBV6-5 | few | CASSDRARTEAFF | TGTGCCAGCAGTGACAGGGCGAGGACTGAAGCTTTCTTT
TRBD2 | TRBJ2-3 | TRBV6-1 | once | CASRVLAGVTDTQYF | TGTGCCAGCAGGGTACTAGCGGGGGTAACAGATACGCAGTATTTT
. | TRBJ1-5 | TRBV19 | . | CASSLDRRIQPQHF | TGTGCCAGTAGTCTTGACAGAAGGATTCAGCCCCAGCATTTT
TRBD1 | TRBJ1-5 | TRBV2 | . | CASNPGQGRKPQHF | TGTGCCAGCAATCCGGGACAGGGGCGTAAGCCCCAGCATTTT
. | TRBJ2-7 | TRBV11-2 | . | CASSLDPGGPYEQYF | TGTGCCAGCAGCTTAGACCCGGGGGGCCCGTACGAGCAGTACTTC
TRBD1 | TRBJ2-7 | TRBV7-9 | . | CASSPPTGSQSSYEQYF | TGTGCCAGCAGCCCCCCGACAGGGTCCCAGAGCTCCTACGAGCAGTACTTC
. | TRBJ1-1 | TRBV10-2 | . | CASSEQDGYEAFF | TGCGCCAGCAGTGAACAGGACGGATATGAAGCTTTCTTT
TRBD2 | TRBJ2-1 | TRBV5-1 | . | CASSLIPAGGTWTYNEQFF | TGCGCCAGCAGCTTGATACCAGCGGGGGGGACTTGGACCTACAATGAGCAGTTCTTC
TRBD2 | TRBJ2-1 | TRBV7-9 | once | CASSPSGSGAANEQFF | TGTGCCAGCAGCCCCTCAGGTAGCGGGGCTGCGAATGAGCAGTTCTTC
TRBD1 | TRBJ1-1 | TRBV18 | few | CASSPSGQGNTEAFF | TGTGCCAGCTCACCCTCGGGACAGGGGAACACTGAAGCTTTCTTT
. | TRBJ1-1 | TRBV7-9 | . | CASSLNPGHPPEAFF | TGTGCCAGCAGCTTGAATCCGGGACACCCTCCTGAAGCTTTCTTT
. | TRBJ1-4 | TRBV6-5 | . | CASSLVVNEKLFF | TGTGCCAGCTCCCTAGTAGTTAATGAAAAACTGTTTTTT
TRBD1 | TRBJ1-2 | TRBV6-5 | . | CATGTQGNYGYTF | TGTGCCACCGGTACACAGGGGAACTATGGCTACACCTTC
. | TRBJ1-2 | TRBV27 | . | CASSLSSRYGYTF | TGTGCCAGCAGTTTGTCAAGCCGCTATGGCTACACCTTC
. | TRBJ1-5 | TRBV7-9 | . | CASSLDYSNQPQHF | TGTGCCAGCAGCTTAGATTATAGCAATCAGCCCCAGCATTTT
. | TRBJ2-7 | TRBV10-1 | . | CASSDRITSEQYF | TGCGCCAGCAGTGACCGAATAACTAGCGAGCAGTACTTC
TRBD1 | TRBJ1-2 | TRBV6-4 | few | CASSEGEDRFFYGYTF | TGTGCCAGCAGTGAAGGGGAGGACAGGTTCTTCTATGGCTACACCTTC
TRBD1 | TRBJ2-7 | TRBV7-2 | . | CASSSPHRGVYEQYF | TGTGCCAGCAGCTCGCCTCACAGGGGTGTCTACGAGCAGTACTTC
. | TRBJ2-1 | TRBV20-1 | once | CSASLEQFF | TGCAGTGCTAGTCTGGAGCAGTTCTTC
TRBD1 | TRBJ1-5 | TRBV6-5 | . | CASSLDRDQPQHF | TGTGCCAGCAGCCTCGACAGGGATCAGCCCCAGCATTTT
. | TRBJ1-2 | TRBV2 | . | CASTYHYGYTF | TGTGCCAGCACCTACCACTATGGCTACACCTTC
TRBD2 | TRBJ2-1 | TRBV7-2 | . | CASRSTSGGANRNEQFF | TGTGCCAGCAGGTCCACTAGCGGGGGGGCTAATAGGAATGAGCAGTTCTTC